Listed below are T cell receptor beta chains from one sample, sequenced in a study of blood T cell repertoires in COVID-19. The data were produced by immunoSEQ multiplex PCR, yet TCRdb's version contains in-frame clones alone and is incomplete. Of roughly 330,000 clones listed, roughly 88% are singletons. The sample comprised PBMCs or T cells enriched from blood (not recorded which). Receptors were obtained from a man aged 25 to 45 who had recovered from COVID-19. Both conserved end residues are part of each CDR3. The order of the fields is D gene, J gene, V gene, clone size, CDR3 protein, CDR3 DNA. A D gene is named only where the DNA matches it firmly. Only some rows state a clone size, as once, few, many or a class for expanded clones.

D: .
J: TRBJ2-1
V: TRBV5-1
size: .
CDR3: CASSLSQNNEQFF
DNA: TGCGCCAGCAGCTTGTCGCAGAACAATGAGCAGTTCTTC

D: .
J: TRBJ2-1
V: TRBV27
size: .
CDR3: CASSLTGQLYNEQFF
DNA: TGTGCCAGCAGTTTAACTGGACAGCTATACAATGAGCAGTTCTTC

D: .
J: TRBJ1-2
V: TRBV7-9
size: .
CDR3: CASSLREGNYGYTF
DNA: TGTGCCAGCAGCTTAAGGGAGGGAAACTATGGCTACACCTTC

D: .
J: TRBJ2-2
V: TRBV12-3/TRBV12-4
size: .
CDR3: CASSFGATGELFF
DNA: TGTGCCAGCAGTTTCGGTGCCACCGGGGAGCTGTTTTTT

D: TRBD1
J: TRBJ1-2
V: TRBV16
size: .
CDR3: CASSPMGQGMDGYTF
DNA: TGTGCCAGCAGCCCGATGGGACAGGGAATGGATGGCTACACCTTC

D: .
J: TRBJ1-6
V: TRBV2
size: .
CDR3: CASTYTSPLHF
DNA: TGTGCCAGCACGTACACATCACCCCTCCACTTT

D: .
J: TRBJ2-7
V: TRBV30
size: .
CDR3: CAWSVWAGEDEQYF
DNA: TGTGCCTGGAGTGTATGGGCAGGGGAAGACGAGCAGTACTTC

D: .
J: TRBJ2-1
V: TRBV7-9
size: .
CDR3: CASSSERGMLQFF
DNA: TGTGCCAGCAGTTCCGAGCGCGGGATGCTGCAGTTCTTC

D: TRBD1
J: TRBJ1-2
V: TRBV4-1
size: .
CDR3: CASSLRTGVYGYTF
DNA: TGCGCCAGCAGCCTGCGGACAGGGGTTTATGGCTACACCTTC

D: TRBD2
J: TRBJ2-3
V: TRBV9
size: .
CDR3: CASSGTTGGDTQYF
DNA: TGTGCCAGCAGCGGGACTACCGGGGGGGATACGCAGTATTTT

D: .
J: TRBJ1-4
V: TRBV4-1
size: .
CDR3: CASSPIPGSYNEKLFF
DNA: TGCGCCAGCAGCCCAATCCCCGGGTCCTATAATGAAAAACTGTTTTTT

D: .
J: TRBJ1-3
V: TRBV28
size: .
CDR3: CASSLPGVNGNTIYF
DNA: TGTGCCAGCAGTTTACCAGGGGTTAACGGCAACACCATATATTTT

D: .
J: TRBJ1-5
V: TRBV2
size: .
CDR3: CASKPGTEGRPQHF
DNA: TGTGCCAGCAAGCCCGGGACGGAGGGGCGTCCCCAGCATTTT

D: .
J: TRBJ1-4
V: TRBV28
size: .
CDR3: CASSLAGKLFF
DNA: TGTGCCAGCAGTTTGGCGGGAAAACTGTTTTTT

D: .
J: TRBJ2-7
V: TRBV19
size: once
CDR3: CASSITGKYEQYF
DNA: TGTGCCAGTAGTATTACGGGGAAGTACGAGCAGTACTTC

D: TRBD1
J: TRBJ1-5
V: TRBV29-1
size: .
CDR3: CSVKTGGNQPQHF
DNA: TGCAGCGTTAAGACAGGGGGCAATCAGCCCCAGCATTTT

D: .
J: TRBJ2-4
V: TRBV10-1
size: .
CDR3: CASSESQDTLAKNIQYF
DNA: TGCGCCAGCAGTGAGTCGCAGGACACTTTAGCCAAAAACATTCAGTACTTC

D: .
J: TRBJ1-1
V: TRBV11-2
size: .
CDR3: CASSSLTGKTEAFF
DNA: TGTGCCAGCAGCTCGCTGACAGGAAAGACTGAAGCTTTCTTT

D: TRBD1
J: TRBJ2-6
V: TRBV15
size: .
CDR3: CATRRQGTSSGANVLTF
DNA: TGTGCCACCAGGAGACAGGGGACGAGCTCTGGGGCCAACGTCCTGACTTTC

D: TRBD1
J: TRBJ2-7
V: TRBV4-1
size: .
CDR3: CASSPSGTGAYEQYF
DNA: TGCGCCAGCAGCCCCTCCGGGACAGGGGCCTACGAGCAGTACTTC

D: .
J: TRBJ1-1
V: TRBV5-4
size: .
CDR3: CASSFDSTMNTEAFF
DNA: TGTGCCAGCAGCTTCGACAGCACAATGAACACTGAAGCTTTCTTT

D: .
J: TRBJ2-7
V: TRBV27
size: .
CDR3: CASSSYYEQYF
DNA: TGTGCCAGCAGTTCTTACTACGAGCAGTACTTC

D: .
J: TRBJ1-2
V: TRBV5-8
size: .
CDR3: CASSLLMGGRAEYYGYTF
DNA: TGTGCCAGCAGCTTGTTGATGGGCGGGCGGGCGGAATACTATGGCTACACCTTC

D: TRBD2
J: TRBJ2-3
V: TRBV9
size: .
CDR3: CASSIGLAPNTQYF
DNA: TGTGCCAGCAGCATCGGACTAGCCCCTAACACGCAGTATTTT

D: TRBD2
J: TRBJ2-1
V: TRBV28
size: .
CDR3: CASSLFSGGADEQFF
DNA: TGTGCCAGCAGTTTATTTAGCGGGGGGGCCGATGAGCAGTTCTTC

D: TRBD2
J: TRBJ2-7
V: TRBV25-1
size: .
CDR3: CASTGRTARSYEQYF
DNA: TGTGCCAGCACCGGGAGGACGGCCCGGTCCTACGAGCAGTACTTC

D: .
J: TRBJ2-3
V: TRBV24-1
size: .
CDR3: CATSETGSTDTQYF
DNA: TGTGCCACCAGTGAGACAGGTAGCACAGATACGCAGTATTTT

D: TRBD1
J: TRBJ1-6
V: TRBV7-3
size: .
CDR3: CASSLTGGVGSPLHF
DNA: TGTGCCAGCAGCTTGACAGGGGGCGTGGGTTCACCCCTCCACTTT

D: TRBD1
J: TRBJ2-7
V: TRBV6-6
size: .
CDR3: CASSKGQGRSSYEQYF
DNA: TGTGCCAGCAGCAAAGGACAGGGGAGAAGCTCCTACGAGCAGTACTTC

D: TRBD1
J: TRBJ1-6
V: TRBV28
size: .
CDR3: CASSLGQATLNSPLHF
DNA: TGTGCCAGCAGCCTCGGACAGGCAACCCTAAATTCACCCCTCCACTTT

D: .
J: TRBJ1-1
V: TRBV3-1/TRBV3-2
size: .
CDR3: CASSQAAYGTEAFF
DNA: TGTGCCAGCAGCCAAGCCGCGTACGGCACTGAAGCTTTCTTT

D: .
J: TRBJ1-3
V: TRBV4-2
size: .
CDR3: CASSQDSGRVSGNTIYF
DNA: TGTGCCAGCAGCCAAGACTCTGGCAGGGTCTCTGGAAACACCATATATTTT

D: TRBD2
J: TRBJ2-3
V: TRBV24-1
size: .
CDR3: CATSGRLADSTDTQYF
DNA: TGTGCCACCAGTGGTCGACTAGCGGATAGCACAGATACGCAGTATTTT

D: TRBD1
J: TRBJ1-4
V: TRBV7-9
size: once
CDR3: CASSLGQGREKLFF
DNA: TGTGCCAGCAGCCTCGGACAGGGGAGGGAAAAACTGTTTTTT

D: TRBD1
J: TRBJ1-2
V: TRBV13
size: .
CDR3: CASSGRGGGDAYGYTF
DNA: TGTGCCAGCAGCGGCCGAGGAGGGGGCGATGCCTATGGCTACACCTTC

D: .
J: TRBJ2-5
V: TRBV6-1
size: .
CDR3: CASSEVQGLETQYF
DNA: TGTGCCAGCAGTGAAGTGCAGGGGTTAGAGACCCAGTACTTC

D: .
J: TRBJ1-2
V: TRBV7-9
size: .
CDR3: CASSYNRVGYTF
DNA: TGTGCCAGCAGCTATAACAGGGTTGGCTACACCTTC

D: TRBD1
J: TRBJ2-7
V: TRBV18
size: .
CDR3: CASSLSQGNVYEQYF
DNA: TGTGCCAGCTCACTTTCACAGGGGAACGTCTACGAGCAGTACTTC

D: .
J: TRBJ1-2
V: TRBV4-1
size: .
CDR3: CASSQADLVPYGYTF
DNA: TGCGCCAGCAGCCAAGCGGATCTAGTTCCCTATGGCTACACCTTC

D: TRBD2
J: TRBJ2-3
V: TRBV6-4
size: .
CDR3: CASSLLAGGTDTQYF
DNA: TGTGCCAGCAGTCTCCTAGCGGGGGGGACAGATACGCAGTATTTT

D: TRBD2
J: TRBJ2-1
V: TRBV7-3
size: .
CDR3: CASSVTGTSGEQFF
DNA: TGTGCCAGCAGCGTAACCGGGACTAGTGGTGAGCAGTTCTTC

D: TRBD1
J: TRBJ1-1
V: TRBV5-1
size: once
CDR3: CASSYFGQGATEAFF
DNA: TGCGCCAGCAGCTACTTCGGACAGGGGGCCACTGAAGCTTTCTTT

D: .
J: TRBJ1-3
V: TRBV9
size: .
CDR3: CASSVGQSSGNTIYF
DNA: TGTGCCAGCAGCGTCGGACAGAGCTCTGGAAACACCATATATTTT

D: .
J: TRBJ2-3
V: TRBV7-8
size: .
CDR3: CASSLVGGPNTQYF
DNA: TGTGCCAGCAGCTTAGTAGGCGGGCCAAATACGCAGTATTTT

D: .
J: TRBJ2-7
V: TRBV10-3
size: .
CDR3: CAISDLRYEQYF
DNA: TGTGCCATCAGTGATCTGAGGTACGAGCAGTACTTC

D: .
J: TRBJ2-2
V: TRBV28
size: .
CDR3: CASGMDSTNTGELFF
DNA: TGTGCCAGCGGGATGGACAGCACGAACACCGGGGAGCTGTTTTTT

D: TRBD1
J: TRBJ1-4
V: TRBV7-9
size: .
CDR3: CASSTRTGEANEKLFF
DNA: TGTGCCAGCAGCACCAGGACAGGGGAAGCTAATGAAAAACTGTTTTTT

D: TRBD1
J: TRBJ2-2
V: TRBV18
size: .
CDR3: CASSRDRETGELFF
DNA: TGTGCCAGCTCACGGGACAGGGAAACCGGGGAGCTGTTTTTT

D: .
J: TRBJ2-7
V: TRBV4-1
size: .
CDR3: CASSQDRQGYFYEQYF
DNA: TGCGCCAGCAGCCAAGATCGGCAGGGATATTTCTACGAGCAGTACTTC

D: .
J: TRBJ2-1
V: TRBV27
size: few
CDR3: CASSSRRGLGNEQFF
DNA: TGTGCCAGCAGTTCCCGGAGGGGCTTGGGGAATGAGCAGTTCTTC

D: .
J: TRBJ1-2
V: TRBV5-4
size: .
CDR3: CASSLGQIINYGYTF
DNA: TGTGCCAGCAGCTTGGGGCAGATCATTAACTATGGCTACACCTTC

D: .
J: TRBJ2-3
V: TRBV28
size: .
CDR3: CASSLGGEGADTQYF
DNA: TGTGCCAGCAGTTTAGGAGGGGAGGGGGCAGATACGCAGTATTTT

D: .
J: TRBJ1-1
V: TRBV12-3/TRBV12-4
size: .
CDR3: CASSLGVAEAFF
DNA: TGTGCCAGCAGTTTAGGGGTAGCAGAAGCTTTCTTT

D: .
J: TRBJ2-7
V: TRBV25-1
size: .
CDR3: CASSETAYEQYF
DNA: TGTGCCAGCAGTGAAACAGCCTACGAGCAGTACTTC

D: TRBD1
J: TRBJ2-7
V: TRBV7-9
size: .
CDR3: CASSAKPGQGIYWYEQYF
DNA: TGTGCCAGCAGCGCTAAGCCCGGACAGGGGATTTATTGGTACGAGCAGTACTTC

D: TRBD1
J: TRBJ2-5
V: TRBV5-1
size: .
CDR3: CASSLVRQGETQYF
DNA: TGCGCCAGCAGCTTGGTGCGACAGGGGGAGACCCAGTACTTC

D: .
J: TRBJ2-7
V: TRBV11-1
size: .
CDR3: CASSAPLQLSEQYF
DNA: TGTGCCAGCAGCGCTCCGTTGCAGCTTAGCGAACAGTACTTC